A single TCR beta chain is shown here with its context. Authors' data handling: Estimation of nucleated cell counts was performed using reference gene primer amplification. Clones were read by immunoSEQ multiplex PCR, and TCRdb kept only the in-frame ones, dropping some. That table furnishes V, J and clone size, whereas the DNA furnished D and trimming. The sample has around 220,000 clones; approximately 87% are singletons. The CDR3 contains 16 residues. The V gene's germline CDR1 is MNHNY and CDR2 SVGAGI (reference sequence). V was shortened by 7 bases and J by 6 bases, with 19 bases between the two germline ends. The sample originates from a study of blood T cell repertoires in COVID-19. Study as a whole: The origin of the acute and convalescent COVID-19 samples was the United States, Italy and Spain. T cells, B-cell-depleted T cells, or PBMCs supplied cDNA or gDNA.

V gene TRBV6-6 combines with J gene TRBJ1-6, with D possibly matching TRBD1 (6 bases). This TCR came from a woman between 45 and 60 years old with acute or convalescent COVID-19. Sequenced sample: peripheral blood. DNA of the CDR3: TGTGCCAGCAACCCCGTAGGACAGCAGCCTAATTCACCCCTCCACTTT. As protein: CASNPVGQQPNSPLHF.